The 9 T cell receptor beta chains listed next were all sequenced from one sample in a study of T cell clonality in common variable immunodeficiency (dated by TCRdb to the mid-2010s). Library prep was done by the immunoSEQ multiplex PCR assay. The clones in this table, taken by TCRdb from immuneACCESS, are in-frame only. Not every clone is retained; where verified, under half of the shortfall comes from an unresolved V gene, and the cause of the rest is unknown. This sample was tabulated with some 45,000 clones, among which there are no singletons. 2.1% of the sample goes to the ten largest clones. Specimen: peripheral blood mononuclear cells. The origin of the receptors is a person aged 18-70 years in good health.

Ten or more counts support this clone. The missing CDR3 end, 3 residues past where the read stops, is filled in from the germline J gene. This chain joins TRBV6-2 or TRBV6-3 and TRBJ1-1; 10 nucleotides agree with TRBD1. Germline lookup yields CDR1 MNHEY and CDR2 SVGEGT. CDR3 length equals 13 residues. The CDR3 DNA, read in part, is TGTGCCAGCAGTTACCGGGACAGGGGCCAA. Translation: CASSYRDRGQ. The complete CDR3 reads CASSYRDRGQAFF.

This clone was seen ten or more times. The read stops 3 residues short of the end of the CDR3; the missing end is completed from the germline J gene. The J gene is TRBJ2-7, the V gene TRBV30; no reliable D call. Germline lookup yields CDR1 GTSNPN and CDR2 SVGIG (reference sequence). V was cut by 2 bases and J by 2 bases, with 4 bases left in between. The CDR3 spans 11 residues. The sequenced CDR3 bases are TGTGCCTGGAGTACGGCCTACGAG. Protein sequence: CAWSTAYE. The full CDR3 sequence reads CAWSTAYEQYF.

This clone was picked up many times. From the germline J gene comes the end of the CDR3, since the read stops 3 residues before it. V gene TRBV19 combines with J gene TRBJ2-3; D possibly corresponds to TRBD2 (5 bases). The germline gives CDR1 LNHDA, CDR2 SQIVND (reference sequence). Trimming shortened V by 8 bases and J by 6 bases, and 15 bases separated the two germline ends. CDR3 length: 13 amino acids. The CDR3 sequence: CASSRTFVDTQYF. Incomplete CDR3 DNA: TGTGCCAGTTCAAGGACTTTCGTCGATACG.

This clone has a count of ten or more. CDR3 sequence reads: CASSQDKGLSGTDTQYF. The CDR3 bases that were read are TGTGCCAGCAGCCAAGATAAGGGACTTAGTGGCACAGATACG. The V call is TRBV4-2, the J call TRBJ2-3, with a weak D call TRBD2 (6 bases). The read is 3 residues too short to cover the CDR3 end, so that end is filled in from the germline J gene. CDR3 length equals 17 residues. CDR1 is LGHNA and CDR2 is YNFKEQ in the germline V gene. Trimming took 0 bases from V and 1 from J, leaving 14 bases between them.

The table lists this clone with many counts. The read terminates 3 residues ahead of where the CDR3 ends, so the germline J gene completes it. This chain links TRBV10-2 with TRBJ2-1; 10 bases map to TRBD2. CDR1 and CDR2 from the germline V gene are WSHSY and SAAADI. The trim removed 6 bases at V and 4 bases at J, leaving 3 bases unmatched. This CDR3 is 14 amino acids long. Partial CDR3 DNA: TGCGCCAGCAGAGCGGGAGGGCTGTACAATGAG. This translates into CASRAGGLYNE. The whole CDR3 region reads CASRAGGLYNEQFF.

This clone was picked up a small number of times. The read ends 3 residues before the CDR3 terminus; that terminus is restored from the germline J gene. The genes are TRBV2 and TRBJ1-1; possible D gene TRBD1, 5 bases. This CDR3 spans 16 amino acids. V shed 1 base and J shed 1 base, with 13 bases lying between them. Looked up from germline, CDR1 is SNHLY and CDR2 is FYNNEI. The sequenced CDR3 bases are TGTGCCAGCAGTGAAGAAGGGTACAGGCCGAACACTGAA. Encoded protein: CASSEEGYRPNTE. The entire CDR3 protein reads CASSEEGYRPNTEAFF.

There are many counts of this clone. The read terminates 3 residues before the CDR3 end, so the remaining end is supplied by the germline J gene. The chain uses TRBV12-3 or TRBV12-4 and TRBJ2-7; 7 nucleotides match TRBD1. Losses at the gene ends were 2 bases for V and 4 bases for J; bases not matched to a gene: 5. The CDR3 covers 14 residues. The CDR3 here is CASSLSGQPYEQYF. CDR3 bases read: TGTGCCAGCAGTTTATCGGGACAGCCATACGAG.

This clone was picked up many times. The read falls 3 residues short of the CDR3 end, and the missing part is taken from the germline J gene. The chain couples TRBV10-3 to TRBJ1-5; weak D call: TRBD1 (6 bases). The germline V gene has CDR1 ENHRY and CDR2 SYGVKD. The V gene lost 4 bases and the J gene lost 4 bases, with 11 bases spanning the gap. This CDR3 is 14 amino acids long. The CDR3 loop reads CAISVAGDNQPQHF. The CDR3 bases that were read are TGTGCCATCAGTGTGGCAGGGGATAATCAGCCC.

There are many counts of this clone. Read data end 3 residues before the CDR3 end; the end is taken from the germline J gene. The chain couples TRBV10-1 to TRBJ2-1; 7 positions agree with TRBD2. V lost 6 bases and J lost 0; bases outside the gene matches: 8. This CDR3 is built from 16 residues. Germline V gene sequence: CDR1 WNHNN, CDR2 SYGVQD (reference sequence). The chain's CDR3 is CASSGGTRGSYNEQFF. The CDR3 DNA, read in part, is TGCGCCAGCAGCGGGGGGACGCGGGGCTCCTACAATGAG.